This TCR beta chain was identified during a study of blood T cell repertoires in COVID-19 (TCRdb year 2020). Concerning the study at large: The collaborator samples originated in the United States, Italy and Spain and spanned the acute and convalescent phases of COVID-19. The material from the prospective study consisted of cDNA or gDNA derived from T cells, B-cell-depleted T cells, or PBMCs. Where available, HLA class I and class II types were taken from metadata supplied by the sample provider and were not determined by assay-based typing. Subjects who had been exposed to COVID-19, were actively infected with it, or had recovered from it provided the deeply sampled blood TCRbeta repertoires that made up the dataset. Samples were obtained from the ongoing ImmuneRACE study (first 160 participants) and from some 1,300 subjects provided by 6 global collaborators. The repertoires were released in a freely available public database meant as a resource for research on the immune response to SARS-CoV-2. The sample metadata nearly always contained a de-identified subject ID, COVID-19 status, age in years and sex.

This clone was recorded a few times. Its target antigen remains unknown. No qualities accompany the bases; no much larger clone lies one base away. General conclusions and limits of the study: The quantity of clinical and demographic metadata differed by source and by participant and was supplied without curation.

The immunoSEQ Assay, a bias-controlled multiplex PCR, was used to amplify TCRbeta CDR3 regions from genomic DNA. The paper's data handling went like this. The number of nucleated cells in each sample was estimated by amplification of reference gene primers within the assay. To quantify the absolute abundance of each unique TCRbeta CDR3 rearrangement, sequence reads were collapsed and filtered. For each sample, productive Simpson clonality was calculated as the square root of Simpson's diversity index across productive rearrangements. In its TCRdb copy, this immuneACCESS table keeps in-frame sequences only and misses some clones. Where compared with another copy, unresolved V genes explain less than half of these, and the others have no known cause. That table supplies the V and J calls and clone size; D and trimming were determined from the DNA. This sample is represented by under 200,000 clones; less than 85% of them were singletons. Clones ranked in the top ten supply about 5% of the sample.

From its cysteine to its phenylalanine, the CDR3 spans 16 amino acids. Solely the CDR3 DNA is kept, with 48 bases framed from the first base. Reading the germline V gene (reference sequence) gives CDR1 SEHNR and CDR2 FQNEAQ. Trimming takes 1 base from V and 6 bases from J, and the germline ends sit 18 bases apart. Participants in the prospective study were enrolled through a virtual design, were aged 18 to 89 years, and lived in roughly 25 United States geographic areas. To assign participants to cohorts, the prospective study relied on clinical history that participants themselves reported in a screening survey and a study questionnaire. Each participant in the prospective study had whole blood, serum and a nasopharyngeal or oropharyngeal swab collected by mobile phlebotomists. Prospective study participants could optionally give additional blood draws and questionnaires over an approximately two-month period. Before DNA extraction, prospective study blood samples were shipped either frozen or at room temperature.

This sequence was found in a woman aged 55-69 years with acute COVID-19. The sequenced material came from PBMCs or T cells enriched from blood (not recorded which). The chain is encoded by TRBV7-9 joined to TRBJ1-1; confidence is insufficient to name the D gene. The CDR3 reads CASSLDPLGGWAEAFF. The base sequence is TGTGCCAGCAGCTTAGACCCCCTCGGAGGCTGGGCTGAAGCTTTCTTT.